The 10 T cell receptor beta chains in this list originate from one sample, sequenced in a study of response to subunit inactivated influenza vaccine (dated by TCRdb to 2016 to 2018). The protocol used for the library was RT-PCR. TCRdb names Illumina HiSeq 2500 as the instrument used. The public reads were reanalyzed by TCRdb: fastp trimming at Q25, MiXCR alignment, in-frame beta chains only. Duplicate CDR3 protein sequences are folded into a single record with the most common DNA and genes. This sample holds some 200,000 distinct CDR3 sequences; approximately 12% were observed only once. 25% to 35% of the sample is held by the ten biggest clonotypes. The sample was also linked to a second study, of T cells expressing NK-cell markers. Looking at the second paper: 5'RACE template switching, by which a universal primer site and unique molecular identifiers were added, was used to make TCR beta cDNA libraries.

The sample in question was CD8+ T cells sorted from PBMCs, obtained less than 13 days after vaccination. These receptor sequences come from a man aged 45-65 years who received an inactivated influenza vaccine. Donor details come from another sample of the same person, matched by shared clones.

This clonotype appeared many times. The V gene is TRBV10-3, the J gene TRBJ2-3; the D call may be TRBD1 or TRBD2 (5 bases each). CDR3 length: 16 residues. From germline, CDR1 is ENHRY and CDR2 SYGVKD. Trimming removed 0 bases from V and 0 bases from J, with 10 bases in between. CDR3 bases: TGTGCCATCAGTGAGTCTTGGGACGCCAGCACAGATACGCAGTATTTT. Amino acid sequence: CAISESWDASTDTQYF.

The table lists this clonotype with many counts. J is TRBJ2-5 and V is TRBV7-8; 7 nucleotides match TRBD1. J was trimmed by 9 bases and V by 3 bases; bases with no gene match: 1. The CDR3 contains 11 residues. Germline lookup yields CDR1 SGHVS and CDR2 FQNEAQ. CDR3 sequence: CASSLGTAQYF. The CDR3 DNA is TGTGCCAGCAGCTTGGGGACAGCCCAGTACTTC.

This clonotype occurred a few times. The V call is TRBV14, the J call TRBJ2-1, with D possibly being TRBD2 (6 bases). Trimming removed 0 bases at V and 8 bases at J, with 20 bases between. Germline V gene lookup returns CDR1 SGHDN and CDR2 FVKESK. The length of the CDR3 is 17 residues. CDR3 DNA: TGTGCCAGCAGCCAAGATTGGCGGGACTCGGGGGACTATGAGCAGTTCTTC. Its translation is CASSQDWRDSGDYEQFF. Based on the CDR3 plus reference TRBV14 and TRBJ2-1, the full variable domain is EAGVTQFPSHSVIEKGQTVTLRCDPISGHDNLYWYRRVMGKEIKFLLHFVKESKQDESGMPNNRFLAERTGGTYSTLKVQPAELEDSGVYFCASSQDWRDSGDYEQFFGPGTRLTVL.

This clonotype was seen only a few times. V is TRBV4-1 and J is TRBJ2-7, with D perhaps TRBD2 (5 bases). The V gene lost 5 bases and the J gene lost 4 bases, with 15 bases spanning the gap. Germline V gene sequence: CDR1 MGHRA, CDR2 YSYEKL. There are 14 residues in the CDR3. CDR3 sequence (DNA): TGCGCCAGCAGCGGAAGGTTCGGGAATTACGAGCAGTACTTC. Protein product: CASSGRFGNYEQYF.

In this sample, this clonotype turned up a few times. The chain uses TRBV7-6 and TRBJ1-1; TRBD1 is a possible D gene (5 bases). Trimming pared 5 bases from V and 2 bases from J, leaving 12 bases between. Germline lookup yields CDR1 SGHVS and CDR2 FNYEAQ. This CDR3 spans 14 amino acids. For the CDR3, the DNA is TGTGCCAGCAGCGTGGAACAGGTAAACACTGAAGCTTTCTTT. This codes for CASSVEQVNTEAFF.

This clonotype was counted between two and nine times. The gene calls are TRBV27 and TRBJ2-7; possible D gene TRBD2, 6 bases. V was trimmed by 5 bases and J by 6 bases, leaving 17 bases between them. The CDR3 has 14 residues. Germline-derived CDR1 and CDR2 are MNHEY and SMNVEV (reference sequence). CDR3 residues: CASSLRGPGLEQYF. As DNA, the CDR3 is TGTGCCAGCAGTCTGCGGGGCCCGGGGCTCGAGCAGTACTTC.

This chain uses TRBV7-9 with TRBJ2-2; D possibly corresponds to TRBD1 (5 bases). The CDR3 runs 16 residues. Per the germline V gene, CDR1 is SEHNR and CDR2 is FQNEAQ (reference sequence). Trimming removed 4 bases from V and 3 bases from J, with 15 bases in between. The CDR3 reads CASSSPGFGHTGELFF. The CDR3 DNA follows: TGTGCCAGCAGCTCACCAGGGTTTGGGCACACCGGGGAGCTGTTTTTT.

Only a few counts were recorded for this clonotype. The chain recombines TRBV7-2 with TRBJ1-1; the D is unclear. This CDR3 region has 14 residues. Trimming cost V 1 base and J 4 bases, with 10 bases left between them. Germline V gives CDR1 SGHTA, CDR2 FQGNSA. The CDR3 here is CASSLGSLATEAFF. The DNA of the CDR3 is TGTGCCAGCAGCTTAGGATCCTTGGCCACTGAAGCTTTCTTT. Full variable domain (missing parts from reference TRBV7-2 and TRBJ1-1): GAGVSQSPSNKVTEKGKDVELRCDPISGHTALYWYRQSLGQGLEFLIYFQGNSAPDKSGLPSDRFSAERTGGSVSTLTIQRTQQEDSAVYLCASSLGSLATEAFFGQGTRLTVV.

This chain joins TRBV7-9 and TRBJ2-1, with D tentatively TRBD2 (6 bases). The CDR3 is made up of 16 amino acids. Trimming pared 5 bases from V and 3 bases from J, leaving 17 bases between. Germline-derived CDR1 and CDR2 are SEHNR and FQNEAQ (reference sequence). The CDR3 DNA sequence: TGTGCCAGCAGCGGGAAGGTAGCGGTTCTCTACAATGAGCAGTTCTTC. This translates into CASSGKVAVLYNEQFF.

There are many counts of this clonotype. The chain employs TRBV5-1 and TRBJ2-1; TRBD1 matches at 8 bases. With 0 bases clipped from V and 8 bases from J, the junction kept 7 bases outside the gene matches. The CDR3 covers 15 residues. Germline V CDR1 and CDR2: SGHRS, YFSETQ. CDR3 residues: CASSLVGQGADEQFF. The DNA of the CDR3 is TGCGCCAGCAGCTTGGTGGGGCAGGGGGCTGATGAGCAGTTCTTC.